Sequencing of this T cell receptor (beta chain) was carried out in a study of blood T cell repertoires in COVID-19. Repertoires were generated with immunoSEQ multiplex PCR, while TCRdb's copy carries only in-frame clones and drops some. Of under 300,000 clones in the sample, about nine tenths were seen once. This CDR3 is 14 amino acids long. Germline V gives CDR1 SGDLS, CDR2 YYNGEE. J was trimmed by 1 base and V by 4 bases; bases with no gene match: 4. V and J are TRBV9 and TRBJ2-7; 8 bases agree with TRBD1. The sequence derives from a man in his fifties or sixties with acute or convalescent COVID-19. The sequenced sample consisted of peripheral blood. CDR3 in DNA: TGTGCCAGCAGCCGAGGACAGGGTTCCTACGAGCAGTACTTC. Amino acid sequence: CASSRGQGSYEQYF.